These 20 T cell receptor beta chains were sequenced from one sample in a study of CD4+ T cells in melanoma. Measured with immunoSEQ multiplex PCR; TCRdb has only the in-frame clones, and not every one. The table lists some 21,000 clones, roughly 82% of them singletons. The sample consisted of cells from a culture (not recorded whether cultured in vitro). The receptors here all came from a human donor with melanoma.

The chain links TRBV7-9 to TRBJ2-5; maybe TRBD1 (6 bases). Per the germline V gene, CDR1 is SEHNR and CDR2 is FQNEAQ (reference sequence). This CDR3 has 14 amino acids. Trimming cost V 3 bases and J 4 bases, with 12 bases left between them. CDR3 sequence (DNA): TGTGCCAGCAGCTTCCGGACAGCCATAGAGACCCAGTACTTC. Residues: CASSFRTAIETQYF.

The V call is TRBV5-1, the J call TRBJ1-3; D ambiguous. V shed 0 bases and J shed 4 bases, with 14 bases lying between them. Germline CDR1 is SGHRS and CDR2 is YFSETQ. The CDR3 runs to 16 residues. The CDR3 region has the DNA TGCGCCAGCAGCTTGGGGGCGAGGGTGCCGGGAAACACCATATATTTT. Translation: CASSLGARVPGNTIYF.

The chain uses TRBV19 and TRBJ2-3; D may be TRBD1 (5 bases). Germline V gene data show CDR1 as LNHDA and CDR2 as SQIVND (reference sequence). Trimming took off 0 bases at V and 9 bases at J, with 10 bases between the two ends. The CDR3 contains 13 residues. This chain's CDR3 is CASSIDRGGTQYF. The CDR3 nucleotides are TGTGCCAGTAGTATAGATAGGGGCGGCACGCAGTATTTT. The full variable domain, with the rest looked up from reference TRBV19 and TRBJ2-3, is DGGITQSPKYLFRKEGQNVTLSCEQNLNHDAMYWYRQDPGQGLRLIYYSQIVNDFQKGDIAEGYSVSREKKESFPLTVTSAQKNPTAFYLCASSIDRGGTQYFGPGTRLTVL.

This chain uses TRBV6-1 with TRBJ2-7, with a weak D call TRBD2 (5 bases). V was pared by 3 bases and J by 5 bases, with 11 bases between. Looked up from germline, CDR1 is MNHNS and CDR2 is SASEGT. The CDR3 contains 13 residues. The CDR3 loop is CASSDEDGNEQYF. The CDR3 DNA sequence: TGTGCCAGCAGTGATGAGGACGGGAACGAGCAGTACTTC.

The chain joins TRBV29-1 to TRBJ2-7; D is unresolved. Germline loops: CDR1 SQVTM, CDR2 ANQGSEA. Trimming took off 4 bases at V and 3 bases at J, with 13 bases between the two ends. The CDR3 runs to 13 residues. This chain's CDR3 is CSVAQGFRYEQYF. CDR3 sequence (DNA): TGCAGCGTTGCCCAAGGATTCCGCTACGAGCAGTACTTC.

This clone has just a few counts. This chain links TRBV6-1 with TRBJ2-1, with TRBD2 matching 8 bases. Trimming removed 8 bases from V and 12 bases from J; junction bases left unmatched: 15. The V gene's germline CDR1 is MNHNS and CDR2 SASEGT. This CDR3 region has 14 residues. The CDR3 loop reads CASGPGLVGTGQFF. In DNA, the CDR3 is TGTGCCAGCGGTCCGGGACTAGTGGGAACGGGGCAGTTCTTC.

A single count supports this clone. The chain links TRBV2 to TRBJ1-4; possible D gene TRBD1, 6 bases. Trimming cost V 10 bases and J 7 bases, with 19 bases left between them. The CDR3 has 14 residues. The germline V gene has CDR1 SNHLY and CDR2 FYNNEI. CDR3 sequence: CATNIGGNGEKLFF. CDR3 DNA: TGTGCCACCAATATAGGGGGGAACGGTGAAAAACTGTTTTTT.

This chain connects TRBV19 to TRBJ2-7; D is possibly TRBD1 (6 bases). The CDR3 is 14 residues long. CDR1 is LNHDA, CDR2 SQIVND, per germline (reference sequence). Trimming left V 8 bases short and J 3 bases short, with 17 bases between. Here the CDR3 DNA reads TGTGCCAGTCGAGGGGGAGACGGATACTACGAGCAGTACTTC. It yields the protein CASRGGDGYYEQYF. Full variable domain (remainder filled in from reference TRBV19 and TRBJ2-7): DGGITQSPKYLFRKEGQNVTLSCEQNLNHDAMYWYRQDPGQGLRLIYYSQIVNDFQKGDIAEGYSVSREKKESFPLTVTSAQKNPTAFYLCASRGGDGYYEQYFGPGTRLTVT.

This rearrangement joins TRBV7-6 to TRBJ2-7; TRBD1 is a possible D gene (6 bases). From germline, CDR1 is SGHVS and CDR2 FNYEAQ. This CDR3 spans 17 amino acids. V lost 5 bases and J 1 base, leaving 21 bases between the germline ends. The CDR3 sequence: CASSGPPSLGQSYEQYF. The CDR3 DNA reads TGTGCCAGCAGCGGGCCGCCGTCGCTCGGACAGTCCTACGAGCAGTACTTC.

This rearrangement joins TRBV27 to TRBJ2-5, with TRBD2 matching 14 bases. CDR1 MNHEY and CDR2 SMNVEV come from the germline V gene (reference sequence). The CDR3 loop spans 17 amino acids. V shed 5 bases and J 4 bases; nucleotides not matched to a gene: 9. CDR3 amino acids: CASSPRLAGGHGETQYF. CDR3 in DNA: TGTGCCAGCAGTCCAAGACTAGCGGGGGGGCATGGAGAGACCCAGTACTTC.

The chain is built from TRBV7-9 and TRBJ1-1, with D unclear. Germline CDR1 reads SEHNR; CDR2 reads FQNEAQ (reference sequence). The germline V and J ends were trimmed by 5 bases and 10 bases, with 17 bases remaining between them. The CDR3 is made up of 13 amino acids. CDR3 nucleotides: TGTGCCAGCAGCCCCCCCGGTTCTTCGGTAGCTTTCTTT. It codes for CASSPPGSSVAFF.

This clone was detected once. V usage is TRBV9 and J usage is TRBJ2-3; D gene uncertain. Looked up from germline, CDR1 is SGDLS and CDR2 is YYNGEE. The CDR3 has 13 residues. Between the trimmed V and J ends, which lost 4 bases and 5 bases, there was a span of 11 bases. The CDR3 region has the DNA TGTGCCAGCAGCTTCCAGACGAGAGATACGCAGTATTTT. Amino acid sequence: CASSFQTRDTQYF.

This chain joins TRBV15 and TRBJ2-2; D is undetermined. Trimming removed 3 bases from V and 10 bases from J, with 12 bases in between. CDR1 and CDR2 from the germline V gene are LNHNV and YYDKDF (reference sequence). The CDR3 is made up of 13 amino acids. As DNA, the CDR3 is TGTGCCACCAGCAGCGCGAATGTATTGGAGCTGTTTTTT. This translates into CATSSANVLELFF.

J is TRBJ2-1 and V is TRBV5-5; a weak D match, TRBD1 (5 bases). Germline CDR1 and CDR2: SGHKS and YYEKEE (reference sequence). Between the trimmed V and J ends, which lost 0 bases and 6 bases, there was a span of 13 bases. This CDR3 comprises 15 residues. The CDR3 DNA sequence: TGTGCCAGCAGCTTGGCGACAGCCTCAGGCAATGAGCAGTTCTTC. It specifies CASSLATASGNEQFF.

The genes are TRBV6-5 and TRBJ2-1; D assignment may be TRBD1 or TRBD2 (5 bases each). The CDR3 sequence is 15 residues long. The V and J ends lost 8 bases and 0 bases respectively, with 14 bases between them. CDR1 is MNHEY, CDR2 SVGAGI, per germline. CDR3 sequence: CASREDGGSYNEQFF. In DNA, the CDR3 is TGTGCCAGCCGCGAAGATGGGGGCTCCTACAATGAGCAGTTCTTC.

The rearrangement links TRBV4-1 to TRBJ2-4; D gene ambiguous. The CDR3 is 14 amino acids. The germline CDR1 and CDR2 sequences are MGHRA and YSYEKL. Trimming stripped 6 bases from V and 1 base from J, with 10 bases between. CDR3 residues: CASSPRQAKNIQYF. The CDR3 nucleotides are TGCGCCAGCAGTCCAAGGCAGGCCAAAAACATTCAGTACTTC.

V and J are TRBV29-1 and TRBJ1-3, with D uncertain. In germline, CDR1 is SQVTM, CDR2 ANQGSEA. The CDR3 spans 13 residues. Between the trimmed V and J ends, which lost 4 bases and 0 bases, there was a span of 7 bases. CDR3 sequence reads: CSVVKGSGNTIYF. The CDR3 DNA sequence: TGCAGCGTTGTTAAAGGCTCTGGAAACACCATATATTTT.

This clone was counted between two and nine times. The chain is built from TRBV6-1 and TRBJ1-5; 9 nucleotides line up with TRBD1. The J segment lost 0 bases and the V segment lost 4 bases, leaving 13 bases of the junction unmatched. This CDR3 is 19 amino acids long. Germline V gene lookup returns CDR1 MNHNS and CDR2 SASEGT. This CDR3 is CASSGLGAGQGNSNQPQHF. Written as DNA, the CDR3 is TGTGCCAGCAGTGGACTCGGAGCGGGACAGGGCAATAGCAATCAGCCCCAGCATTTT.

The genes are TRBV7-2 and TRBJ1-4; D is unresolved. The CDR3 contains 14 residues. Germline-derived CDR1 and CDR2 are SGHTA and FQGNSA. V was cut by 5 bases and J by 5 bases, with 12 bases left in between. CDR3 nucleotide sequence: TGTGCCAGCAGCCAACGTCGGGGAAATGAAAAACTGTTTTTT. This sequence encodes CASSQRRGNEKLFF.

The chain has TRBV10-3 and TRBJ2-5; possibly TRBD1 or TRBD2 for D (5 bases each). CDR3 length: 14 residues. The germline gives CDR1 ENHRY, CDR2 SYGVKD. With 0 bases removed from V and 5 bases from J, the gap between germline ends came to 10 bases. The CDR3 loop is CAISESRGDETQYF. The CDR3 DNA reads as TGTGCCATCAGTGAGTCGAGAGGGGATGAGACCCAGTACTTC.